This is a list of T cell receptor beta chains from one sample in a study of OX40 agonist ivuxolimab in advanced cancers. Clones were sequenced by immunoSEQ multiplex PCR, and TCRdb holds only the in-frame ones, with some missing. The repertoire holds 100,000 or so clones, with approximately 91% as singletons. The input for sequencing was CD4+ or CD8+ T cells sorted from blood, taken in a trial of the OX40 agonist ivuxolimab. Every receptor here comes from an adult with an advanced solid tumor such as melanoma, head and neck, liver or kidney cancer. CDR3s include the opening cysteine and the closing phenylalanine or tryptophan.

j_call v_call cdr3_aa
TRBJ2-7 TRBV10-3 CAISEGGQGSHEQYF
TRBJ2-7 TRBV5-6 CASSPWREGNYEQYF
TRBJ2-3 TRBV10-3 CAISESAGGTQYF
TRBJ2-3 TRBV4-3 CASSHLLAGGPRDTQYF
TRBJ1-4 TRBV7-8 CASSQLLGGEKLFF
TRBJ2-3 TRBV5-1 CASSGGLFTTDTQYF
TRBJ2-2 TRBV19 CASNQGQGMVGDTGELFF
TRBJ2-1 TRBV6-5 CASSLWETGVLGEQFF
TRBJ1-2 TRBV18 CASSPGQGVFGYTF
TRBJ2-7 TRBV18 CASSRTGYEQYF
TRBJ2-5 TRBV7-7 CASSSGTSGTGETQYF
TRBJ2-2 TRBV4-3 CASSQDRLAGASNTGELFF
TRBJ1-4 TRBV30 CAWSGRDGATNEKLFF
TRBJ1-2 TRBV19 CASSDRTGGSGYTF
TRBJ2-7 TRBV9 CASSVGGQAREQYF
TRBJ1-2 TRBV19 CASSIGLRTGDLIGYGYTF
TRBJ2-1 TRBV4-1 CASSQVAGAAGGEQFF
TRBJ2-7 TRBV10-1 CASRSVTQGHEQYF
TRBJ1-1 TRBV15 CATSRPQGVNTEAFF
TRBJ1-1 TRBV7-2 CASSSGTAATEAFF
TRBJ1-5 TRBV9 CASSPGQGNQNQPQHF
TRBJ1-2 TRBV5-4 CASRPDRGRYGYTF
TRBJ1-5 TRBV19 CASSWGAFPSNQPQHF
TRBJ2-1 TRBV6-1 CASRSLDRNEQFF
TRBJ1-1 TRBV18 CASSPRDREGGTEAFF
TRBJ1-6 TRBV4-3 CASSQDSRDSPLHF
TRBJ2-1 TRBV19 CASTRASGGRVEQFF
TRBJ2-1 TRBV10-1 CASSGGTVPVNEQFF
TRBJ2-1 TRBV5-1 CASSTGQWYEQFF
TRBJ2-2 TRBV25-1 CASSEFLAGGEGELFF
TRBJ2-2 TRBV10-3 CAISGQETGELFF
TRBJ2-4 TRBV5-4 CASSLAGAGNIQYF
TRBJ1-3 TRBV6-6 CASSSPESSGNTIYF
TRBJ2-3 TRBV10-3 CAISWTRGTDTQYF
TRBJ1-1 TRBV21-1 CASTRGWGITPVGTEAFF
TRBJ2-1 TRBV18 CASSPPPGGSHNEQFF
TRBJ2-3 TRBV10-3 CAISESGLVTDTQYF
TRBJ1-6 TRBV27 CASSFTTGANSPLHF
TRBJ1-2 TRBV4-3 CASSQAGTGFGGYTF
TRBJ2-7 TRBV7-9 CASSLKQTDYEQYF
TRBJ2-3 TRBV28 CASSLGRGGPADTQYF
TRBJ2-7 TRBV7-2 CASSPQGAEQYF
TRBJ2-1 TRBV30 CAWRKVAGGLSLHNEQFF
TRBJ1-5 TRBV7-2 CASSTDSFQPQHF
TRBJ2-3 TRBV18 CASSPPGSGSHVGTDTQYF
TRBJ2-7 TRBV27 CASGQGITYEQYF
TRBJ2-1 TRBV7-9 CASKGIAGGSGEQFF
TRBJ2-1 TRBV5-1 CASSLTGGSGNEQFF
TRBJ1-5 TRBV6-1 CASSGRGEGVQPQHF
TRBJ2-7 TRBV5-1 CASSAQGADEQYF
TRBJ1-2 TRBV25-1 CASSEINANYGYTF